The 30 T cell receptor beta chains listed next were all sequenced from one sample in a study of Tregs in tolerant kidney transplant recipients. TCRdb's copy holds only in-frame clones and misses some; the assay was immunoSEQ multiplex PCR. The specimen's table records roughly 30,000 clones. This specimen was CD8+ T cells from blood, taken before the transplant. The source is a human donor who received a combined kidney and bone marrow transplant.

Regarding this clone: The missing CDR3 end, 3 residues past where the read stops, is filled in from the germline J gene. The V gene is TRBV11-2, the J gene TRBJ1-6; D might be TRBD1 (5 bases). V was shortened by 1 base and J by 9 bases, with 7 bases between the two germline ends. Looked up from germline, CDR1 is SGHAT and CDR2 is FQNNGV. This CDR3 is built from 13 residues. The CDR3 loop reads CASSLGRGSPLHF. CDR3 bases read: TGTGCCAGCAGCTTAGGGAGGGGTTCACCC.

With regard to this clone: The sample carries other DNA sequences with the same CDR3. CDR3 amino acids: CASSFLSGGGLETQYF. CDR3 DNA, as far as it was read: TGTGCCAGCAGCTTCCTTTCGGGGGGAGGATTAGAGACC. The V call is TRBV7-3, the J call TRBJ2-5, with TRBD2 matching over 7 bases. The read falls 3 residues short of the CDR3 end, and the missing part is taken from the germline J gene. Germline values: CDR1 SGHTA, CDR2 FQGTGA. This CDR3 region has 16 residues. V lost 3 bases to trimming and J lost 4 bases; unmatched junction nucleotides: 11.

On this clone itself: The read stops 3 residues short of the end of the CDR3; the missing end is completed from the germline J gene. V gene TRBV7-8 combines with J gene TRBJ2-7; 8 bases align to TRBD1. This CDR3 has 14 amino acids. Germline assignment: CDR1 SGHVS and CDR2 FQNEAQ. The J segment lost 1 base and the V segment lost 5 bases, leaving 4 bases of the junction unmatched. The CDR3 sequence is CASSLRTGSYEQYF. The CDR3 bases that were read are TGTGCCAGCAGCCTCCGGACAGGGTCCTACGAG.

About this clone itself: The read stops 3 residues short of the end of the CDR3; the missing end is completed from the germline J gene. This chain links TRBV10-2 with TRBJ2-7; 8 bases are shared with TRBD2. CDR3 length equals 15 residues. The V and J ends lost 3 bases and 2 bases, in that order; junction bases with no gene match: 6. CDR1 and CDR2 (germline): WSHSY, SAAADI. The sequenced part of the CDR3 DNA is TGCGCCAGCAGTGATTCTAGCGGGCGAGCCTACGAG. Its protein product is CASSDSSGRAYE. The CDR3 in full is CASSDSSGRAYEQYF.

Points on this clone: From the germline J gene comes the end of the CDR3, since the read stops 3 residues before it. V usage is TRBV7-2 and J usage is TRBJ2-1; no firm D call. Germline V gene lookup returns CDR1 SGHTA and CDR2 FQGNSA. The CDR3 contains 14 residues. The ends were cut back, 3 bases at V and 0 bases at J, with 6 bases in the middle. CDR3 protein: CASSFGSSYNEQFF. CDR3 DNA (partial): TGTGCCAGCAGCTTTGGCAGCTCCTACAATGAG. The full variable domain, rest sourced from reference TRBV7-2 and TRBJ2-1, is GAGVSQSPSNKVTEKGKDVELRCDPISGHTALYWYRQSLGQGLEFLIYFQGNSAPDKSGLPSDRFSAERTGGSVSTLTIQRTQQEDSAVYLCASSFGSSYNEQFFGPGTRLTVL.

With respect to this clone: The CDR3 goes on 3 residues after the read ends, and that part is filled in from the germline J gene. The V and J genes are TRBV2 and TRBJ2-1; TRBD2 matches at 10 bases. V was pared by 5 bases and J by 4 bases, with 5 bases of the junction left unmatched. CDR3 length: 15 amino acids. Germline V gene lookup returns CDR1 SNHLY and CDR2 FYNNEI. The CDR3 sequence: CASSSGRATYNEQFF. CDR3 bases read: TGTGCCAGCAGTAGCGGGAGGGCCACGTACAATGAG. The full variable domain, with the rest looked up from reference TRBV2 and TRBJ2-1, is EPEVTQTPSHQVTQMGQEVILRCVPISNHLYFYWYRQILGQKVEFLVSFYNNEISEKSEIFDDQFSVERPDGSNFTLKIRSTKLEDSAMYFCASSSGRATYNEQFFGPGTRLTVL.

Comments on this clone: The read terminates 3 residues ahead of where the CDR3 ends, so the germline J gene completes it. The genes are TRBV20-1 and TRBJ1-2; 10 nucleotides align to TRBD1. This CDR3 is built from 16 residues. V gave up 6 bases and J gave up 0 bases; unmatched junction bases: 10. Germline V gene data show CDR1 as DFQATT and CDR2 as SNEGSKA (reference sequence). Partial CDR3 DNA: TGCAGTGCACGGCCGGGACAGGGGATATCTAACTATGGC. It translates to CSARPGQGISNYG. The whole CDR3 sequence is CSARPGQGISNYGYTF.

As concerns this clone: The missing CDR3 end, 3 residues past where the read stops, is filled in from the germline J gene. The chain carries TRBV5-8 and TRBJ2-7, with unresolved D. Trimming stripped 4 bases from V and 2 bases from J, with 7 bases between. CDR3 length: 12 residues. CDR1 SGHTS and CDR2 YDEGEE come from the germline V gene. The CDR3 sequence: CASSPDTYEQYF. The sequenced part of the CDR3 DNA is TGTGCCAGCAGCCCTGACACCTACGAG. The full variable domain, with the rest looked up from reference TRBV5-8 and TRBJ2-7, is EAGVTQSPTHLIKTRGQQATLRCSPISGHTSVYWYQQALGLGLQFLLWYDEGEERNRGNFPPRFSGRQFPNYSSELNVNALELEDSALYLCASSPDTYEQYFGPGTRLTVT.

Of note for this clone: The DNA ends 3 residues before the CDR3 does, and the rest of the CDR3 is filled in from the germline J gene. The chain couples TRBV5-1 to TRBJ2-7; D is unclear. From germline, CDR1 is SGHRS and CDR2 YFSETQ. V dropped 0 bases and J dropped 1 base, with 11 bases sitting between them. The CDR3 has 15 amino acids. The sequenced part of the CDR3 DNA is TGCGCCAGCAGCTTGGAATCGCGAAAGTCCTACGAG. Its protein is CASSLESRKSYE. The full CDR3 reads CASSLESRKSYEQYF.

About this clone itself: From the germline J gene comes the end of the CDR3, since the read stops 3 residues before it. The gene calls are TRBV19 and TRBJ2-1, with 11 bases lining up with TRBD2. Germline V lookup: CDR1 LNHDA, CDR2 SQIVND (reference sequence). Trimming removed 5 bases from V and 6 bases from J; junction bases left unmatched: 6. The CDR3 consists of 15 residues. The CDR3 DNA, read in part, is TGTGCCAGTAGTGTGACTAGCGGGATGGCCAATGAG. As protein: CASSVTSGMANE. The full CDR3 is CASSVTSGMANEQFF.

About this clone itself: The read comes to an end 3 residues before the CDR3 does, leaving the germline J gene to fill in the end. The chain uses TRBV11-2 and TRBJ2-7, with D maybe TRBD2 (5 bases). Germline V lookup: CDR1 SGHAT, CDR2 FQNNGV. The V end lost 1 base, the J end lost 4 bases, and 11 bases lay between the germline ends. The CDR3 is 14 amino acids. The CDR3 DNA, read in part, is TGTGCCAGCAGCTTAGGAGGGTCGGTGTACGAG. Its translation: CASSLGGSVYE. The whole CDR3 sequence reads CASSLGGSVYEQYF.

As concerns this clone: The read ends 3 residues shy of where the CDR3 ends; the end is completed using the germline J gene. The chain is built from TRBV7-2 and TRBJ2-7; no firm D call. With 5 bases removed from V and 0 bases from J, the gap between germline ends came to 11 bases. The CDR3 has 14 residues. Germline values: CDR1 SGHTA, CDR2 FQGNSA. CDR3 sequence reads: CASSPLLNSYEQYF. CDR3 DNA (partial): TGTGCCAGCAGCCCCCTACTGAACTCCTACGAG.

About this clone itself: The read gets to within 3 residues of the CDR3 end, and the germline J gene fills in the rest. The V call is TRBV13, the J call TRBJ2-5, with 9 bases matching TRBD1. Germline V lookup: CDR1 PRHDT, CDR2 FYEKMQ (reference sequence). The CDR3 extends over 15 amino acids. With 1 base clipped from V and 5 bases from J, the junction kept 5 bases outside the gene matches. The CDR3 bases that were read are TGTGCCAGCAGCTTAGCGACAGGGGGGAGGGAGACC. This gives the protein CASSLATGGRET. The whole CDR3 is CASSLATGGRETQYF.

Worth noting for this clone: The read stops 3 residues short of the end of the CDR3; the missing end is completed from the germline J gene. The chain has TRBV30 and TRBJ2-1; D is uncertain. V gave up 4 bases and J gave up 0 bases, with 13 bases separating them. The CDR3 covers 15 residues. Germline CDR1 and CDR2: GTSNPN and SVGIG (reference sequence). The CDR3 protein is CAWILSANSYNEQFF. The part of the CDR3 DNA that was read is TGTGCCTGGATTCTAAGCGCTAACTCCTACAATGAG. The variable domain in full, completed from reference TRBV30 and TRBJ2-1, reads SQTIHQWPATLVQPVGSPLSLECTVEGTSNPNLYWYRQAAGRGLQLLFYSVGIGQISSEVPQNLSASRPQDRQFILSSKKLLLSDSGFYLCAWILSANSYNEQFFGPGTRLTVL.

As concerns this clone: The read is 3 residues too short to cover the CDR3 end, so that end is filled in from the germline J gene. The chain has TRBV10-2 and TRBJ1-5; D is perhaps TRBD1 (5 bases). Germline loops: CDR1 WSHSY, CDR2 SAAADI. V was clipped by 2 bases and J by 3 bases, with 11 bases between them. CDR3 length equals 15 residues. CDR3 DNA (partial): TGCGCCAGCAGTGAGGGGGCCATCGTCAATCAGCCC. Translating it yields CASSEGAIVNQP. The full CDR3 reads CASSEGAIVNQPQHF.

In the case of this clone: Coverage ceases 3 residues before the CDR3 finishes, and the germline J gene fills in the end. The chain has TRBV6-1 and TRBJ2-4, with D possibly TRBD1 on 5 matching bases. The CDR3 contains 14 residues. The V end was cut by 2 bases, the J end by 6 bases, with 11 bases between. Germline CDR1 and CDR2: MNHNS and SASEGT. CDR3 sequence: CASSEKGWGNIQYF. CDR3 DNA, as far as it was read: TGTGCCAGCAGTGAAAAGGGGTGGGGAAACATT.

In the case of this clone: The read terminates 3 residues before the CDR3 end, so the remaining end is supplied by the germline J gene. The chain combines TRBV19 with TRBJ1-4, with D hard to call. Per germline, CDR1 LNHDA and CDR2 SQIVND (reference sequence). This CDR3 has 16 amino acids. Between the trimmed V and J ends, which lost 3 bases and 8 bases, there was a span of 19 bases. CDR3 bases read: TGTGCCAGTAGTATTCGAGTTGCATTCCCGGGGGAAAAA. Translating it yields CASSIRVAFPGEK. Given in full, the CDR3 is CASSIRVAFPGEKLFF.

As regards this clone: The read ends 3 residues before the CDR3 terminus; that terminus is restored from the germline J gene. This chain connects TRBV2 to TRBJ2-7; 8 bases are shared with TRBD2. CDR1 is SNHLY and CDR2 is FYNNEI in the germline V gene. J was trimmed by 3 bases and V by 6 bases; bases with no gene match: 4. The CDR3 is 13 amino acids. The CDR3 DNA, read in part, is TGTGCCAGCAGAGGAGGGACTAGCTACGAG. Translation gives CASRGGTSYE. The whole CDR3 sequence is CASRGGTSYEQYF.

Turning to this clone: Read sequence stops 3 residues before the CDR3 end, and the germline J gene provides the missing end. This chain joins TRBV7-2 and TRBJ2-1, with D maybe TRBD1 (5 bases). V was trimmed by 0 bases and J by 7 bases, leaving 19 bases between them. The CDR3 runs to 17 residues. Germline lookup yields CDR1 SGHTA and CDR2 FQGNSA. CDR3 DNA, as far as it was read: TGTGCCAGCAGCTTAGCCACAGGAATCATACTGGGGAATGAG. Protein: CASSLATGIILGNE. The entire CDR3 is CASSLATGIILGNEQFF. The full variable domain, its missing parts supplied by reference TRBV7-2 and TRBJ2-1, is GAGVSQSPSNKVTEKGKDVELRCDPISGHTALYWYRQSLGQGLEFLIYFQGNSAPDKSGLPSDRFSAERTGGSVSTLTIQRTQQEDSAVYLCASSLATGIILGNEQFFGPGTRLTVL.

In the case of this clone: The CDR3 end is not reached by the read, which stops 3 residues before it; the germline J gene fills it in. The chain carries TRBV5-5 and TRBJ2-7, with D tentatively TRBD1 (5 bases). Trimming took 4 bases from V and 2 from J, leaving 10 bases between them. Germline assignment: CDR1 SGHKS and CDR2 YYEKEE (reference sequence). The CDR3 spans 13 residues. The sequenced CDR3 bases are TGTGCCAGCAGCCAGGACACGACCTACGAG. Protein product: CASSQDTTYE. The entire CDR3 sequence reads CASSQDTTYEQYF.

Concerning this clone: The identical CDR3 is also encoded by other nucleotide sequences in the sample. The sequenced CDR3 bases are TGTGCCAGCAGTGAGTGGACAGGCTCTAACTATGGC. Translating gives CASSEWTGSNYG. The entire CDR3 is CASSEWTGSNYGYTF. V is TRBV6-1 and J is TRBJ1-2; 7 bases align to TRBD1. The read falls 3 residues short of the CDR3 end, and the missing part is taken from the germline J gene. Germline V gene sequence: CDR1 MNHNS, CDR2 SASEGT. This CDR3 has 15 residues. V lost 3 bases to trimming and J lost 0 bases; unmatched junction nucleotides: 4.

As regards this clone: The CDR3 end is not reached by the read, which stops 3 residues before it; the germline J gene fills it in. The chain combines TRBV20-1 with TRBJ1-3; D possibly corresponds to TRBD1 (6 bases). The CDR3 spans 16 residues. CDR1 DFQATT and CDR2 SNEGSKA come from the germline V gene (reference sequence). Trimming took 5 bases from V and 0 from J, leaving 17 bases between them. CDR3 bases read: TGCAGTGCTCGGGGAGAACAGGGACCCTCTGGAAACACC. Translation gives CSARGEQGPSGNT. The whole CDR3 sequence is CSARGEQGPSGNTIYF.

Here the CDR3 reads CASSLVRGSKNIQYF. Incomplete CDR3 DNA: TGTGCCAGCAGCTTAGTTAGGGGCAGCAAAAACATT. The chain links TRBV7-9 to TRBJ2-4, with D tentatively TRBD1 (5 bases). The read stops 3 residues short of the end of the CDR3; the missing end is completed from the germline J gene. Germline V CDR1 and CDR2: SEHNR, FQNEAQ (reference sequence). The CDR3 loop spans 15 amino acids. Trimming took 1 base from V and 3 from J, leaving 10 bases between them.

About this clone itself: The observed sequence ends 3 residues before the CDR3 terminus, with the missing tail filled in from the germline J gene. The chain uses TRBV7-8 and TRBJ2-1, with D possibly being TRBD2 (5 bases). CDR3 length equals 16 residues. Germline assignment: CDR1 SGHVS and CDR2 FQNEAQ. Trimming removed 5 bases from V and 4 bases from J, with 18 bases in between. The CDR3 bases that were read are TGTGCCAGCAGCCCCGGGGTAATAATGGGGTACAATGAG. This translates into CASSPGVIMGYNE. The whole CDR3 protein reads CASSPGVIMGYNEQFF.

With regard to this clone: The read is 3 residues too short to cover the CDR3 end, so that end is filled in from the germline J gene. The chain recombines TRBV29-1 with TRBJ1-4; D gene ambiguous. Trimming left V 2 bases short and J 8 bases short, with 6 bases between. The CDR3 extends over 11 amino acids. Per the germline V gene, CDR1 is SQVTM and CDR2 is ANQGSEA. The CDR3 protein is CSVENGEKLFF. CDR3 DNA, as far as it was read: TGCAGCGTTGAAAACGGGGAAAAA.

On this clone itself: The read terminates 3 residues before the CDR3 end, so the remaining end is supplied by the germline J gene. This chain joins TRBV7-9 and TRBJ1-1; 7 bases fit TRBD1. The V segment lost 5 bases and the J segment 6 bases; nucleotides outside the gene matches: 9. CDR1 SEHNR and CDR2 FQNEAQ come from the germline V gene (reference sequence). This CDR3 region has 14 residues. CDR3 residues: CASSGRDSNSEAFF. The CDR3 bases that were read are TGTGCCAGCAGCGGCCGGGACAGTAATTCTGAA.

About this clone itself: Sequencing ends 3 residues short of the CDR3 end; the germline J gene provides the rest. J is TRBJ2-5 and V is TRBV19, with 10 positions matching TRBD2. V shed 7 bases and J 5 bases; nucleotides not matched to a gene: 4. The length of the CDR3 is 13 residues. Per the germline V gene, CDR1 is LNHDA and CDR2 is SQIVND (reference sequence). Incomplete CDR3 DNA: TGTGCCAGTATGGGGGGACTAGCGGAGACC. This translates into CASMGGLAET. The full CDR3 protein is CASMGGLAETQYF.

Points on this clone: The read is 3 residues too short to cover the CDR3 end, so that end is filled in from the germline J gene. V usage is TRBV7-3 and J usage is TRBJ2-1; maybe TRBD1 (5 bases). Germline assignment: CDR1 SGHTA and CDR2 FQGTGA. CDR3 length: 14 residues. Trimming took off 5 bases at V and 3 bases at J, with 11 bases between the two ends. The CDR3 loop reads CASSLGVLYNEQFF. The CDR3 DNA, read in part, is TGTGCCAGCAGCCTAGGGGTTCTCTACAATGAG. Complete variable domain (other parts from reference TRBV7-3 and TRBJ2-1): GAGVSQTPSNKVTEKGKYVELRCDPISGHTALYWYRQSLGQGPEFLIYFQGTGAADDSGLPNDRFFAVRPEGSVSTLKIQRTERGDSAVYLCASSLGVLYNEQFFGPGTRLTVL.

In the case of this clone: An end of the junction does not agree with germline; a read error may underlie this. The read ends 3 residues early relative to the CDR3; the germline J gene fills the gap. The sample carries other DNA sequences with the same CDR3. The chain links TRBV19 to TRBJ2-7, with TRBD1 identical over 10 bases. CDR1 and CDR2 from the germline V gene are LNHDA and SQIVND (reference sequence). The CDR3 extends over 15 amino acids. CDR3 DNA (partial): TGCGCCAGTAGCCCGGGACAGGGGCTAAGGTACGAG. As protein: CASSPGQGLRYE. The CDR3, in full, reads CASSPGQGLRYEQYF.

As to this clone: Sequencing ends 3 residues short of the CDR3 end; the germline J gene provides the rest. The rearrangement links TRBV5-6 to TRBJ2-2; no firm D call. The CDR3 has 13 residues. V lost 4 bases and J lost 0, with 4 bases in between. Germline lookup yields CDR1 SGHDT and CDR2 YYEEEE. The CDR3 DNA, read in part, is TGTGCCAGCAGCACTACGAACACCGGGGAG. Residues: CASSTTNTGE. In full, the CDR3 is CASSTTNTGELFF.